Sequencing of this TCR beta chain was carried out in a study of blood T cell repertoires in COVID-19. V gave up 5 bases and J gave up 7 bases, with 14 bases separating them. This CDR3 contains 13 residues. CDR1 is SEHNR, CDR2 FQNEAQ, per germline (reference sequence). Original processing methods: Reference gene primer amplification gave estimated nucleated cell counts. Profiling relied on immunoSEQ multiplex PCR, and the TCRdb table lists in-frame clones only, not all of them. Clonal size and the V and J genes are those of that table, whereas D and trimming came from the DNA. This sample has roughly 100,000 clones; roughly nine tenths occur once, and the top ten carry about 1.8%.

The genes are TRBV7-9 and TRBJ2-5, with D perhaps matching TRBD2 (6 bases). The material sequenced was peripheral blood. This TCR derives from a human donor with active COVID-19. The donor label of this sample is uncertain. The CDR3 DNA reads as TGTGCCAGCAGCCGCATGATGGGGGGGACCCAGTACTTC. Translated, it gives CASSRMMGGTQYF.